This is a list of T cell receptor beta chains from one sample in a study of blood T cell repertoires in COVID-19. Some clones are missing from TCRdb's copy, which holds only in-frame ones; the method was immunoSEQ multiplex PCR. The table shows 200,000 to 250,000 clones, with about 78% occurring only once. Sequencing input: peripheral blood. These TCRs come from a woman in her seventies with acute or convalescent COVID-19. The CDR3 runs from the conserved cysteine through the conserved F or W. The order of the fields is clone size, D gene, J gene, V gene, CDR3 DNA, CDR3 protein. D genes are given only for firm matches. A clone size is listed for some rows: how often the clone was seen (once, few, many), or a class if it is expanded.

clone_size: .; d_call: TRBD1; j_call: TRBJ1-1; v_call: TRBV19; cdr3_nt: TGTGCCAGCGCCGCAGGGGGCCCCACTGAAGCTTTCTTT; cdr3_aa: CASAAGGPTEAFF
clone_size: .; d_call: TRBD2; j_call: TRBJ2-5; v_call: TRBV2; cdr3_nt: TGTGCCAGCAGTCCAGGACAGCGGGGGGCTCGAGAGACCCAGTACTTC; cdr3_aa: CASSPGQRGARETQYF
clone_size: .; d_call: TRBD2; j_call: TRBJ2-5; v_call: TRBV5-1; cdr3_nt: TGCGCCAGCAGCTCGACTAGCGGGGGGGCAGGAACCCAGTACTTC; cdr3_aa: CASSSTSGGAGTQYF
clone_size: .; d_call: .; j_call: TRBJ2-5; v_call: TRBV27; cdr3_nt: TGTGCCAGCAGTTGGGGGGGGCCCGGGACCCAGTACTTC; cdr3_aa: CASSWGGPGTQYF
clone_size: .; d_call: TRBD2; j_call: TRBJ2-7; v_call: TRBV29-1; cdr3_nt: TGCAGCGTTGGACTAGCGGGGGCCTACGAGCAGTACTTC; cdr3_aa: CSVGLAGAYEQYF
clone_size: many; d_call: .; j_call: TRBJ1-5; v_call: TRBV2; cdr3_nt: TGTGCCAGCAGTGGTGAGGGTCTTGGCAATCAGCCCCAGCATTTT; cdr3_aa: CASSGEGLGNQPQHF
clone_size: few; d_call: .; j_call: TRBJ1-2; v_call: TRBV18; cdr3_nt: TGTGCCAGCTCACCAGATAATAGAGGCTACACCTTC; cdr3_aa: CASSPDNRGYTF
clone_size: .; d_call: .; j_call: TRBJ2-3; v_call: TRBV7-2; cdr3_nt: TGTGCCAGCAGCTTAGGCGCGGCCACAGATACGCAGTATTTT; cdr3_aa: CASSLGAATDTQYF
clone_size: .; d_call: TRBD1; j_call: TRBJ2-5; v_call: TRBV5-1; cdr3_nt: TGCGCCAGCAGCTTGGGGACAGGGGGAGAGGAGACCCAGTACTTC; cdr3_aa: CASSLGTGGEETQYF
clone_size: .; d_call: .; j_call: TRBJ2-7; v_call: TRBV2; cdr3_nt: TGTGCCAGCAGCGAACCATCCGGGACACCAAGGAGCTACGAGCAGTACTTC; cdr3_aa: CASSEPSGTPRSYEQYF
clone_size: .; d_call: TRBD2; j_call: TRBJ2-3; v_call: TRBV6-4; cdr3_nt: TGTGCCAGCAGTGTTAGCGGGGGGGCCTTGGATACGCAGTATTTT; cdr3_aa: CASSVSGGALDTQYF
clone_size: .; d_call: TRBD1; j_call: TRBJ1-2; v_call: TRBV5-6; cdr3_nt: TGTGCCAGCAGCCCCCTCGACAGGGGGTATGGCTACACCTTC; cdr3_aa: CASSPLDRGYGYTF
clone_size: .; d_call: .; j_call: TRBJ2-3; v_call: TRBV11-2; cdr3_nt: TGTGCCAGCAGCCCATTAGCGGCTAGCACAGATACGCAGTATTTT; cdr3_aa: CASSPLAASTDTQYF
clone_size: .; d_call: .; j_call: TRBJ2-3; v_call: TRBV3-1/TRBV3-2; cdr3_nt: TGTGCCAGCAGCCAGGTTAAACGGGGGGCAGTCACAGATACGCAGTATTTT; cdr3_aa: CASSQVKRGAVTDTQYF
clone_size: .; d_call: TRBD1; j_call: TRBJ2-5; v_call: TRBV2; cdr3_nt: TGTGCCAGCAGTCCTTTTGGGACAGCACAAGAGACCCAGTACTTC; cdr3_aa: CASSPFGTAQETQYF
clone_size: .; d_call: TRBD1; j_call: TRBJ1-2; v_call: TRBV6-6; cdr3_nt: TGTGCCAGCAGTTACGGGACAGGACACTATGGCTACACCTTC; cdr3_aa: CASSYGTGHYGYTF
clone_size: .; d_call: TRBD2; j_call: TRBJ2-4; v_call: TRBV4-1; cdr3_nt: TGCGCCAGCAGCCAGCCCACTAGCGGGGGGCGCAAAAACATTCAGTACTTC; cdr3_aa: CASSQPTSGGRKNIQYF
clone_size: .; d_call: TRBD2; j_call: TRBJ2-5; v_call: TRBV24-1; cdr3_nt: TGTGCCACCAGTGATGGTGGACTAGCCGGCCAAGAGACCCAGTACTTC; cdr3_aa: CATSDGGLAGQETQYF
clone_size: .; d_call: .; j_call: TRBJ2-2; v_call: TRBV12-3/TRBV12-4; cdr3_nt: TGTGCCACCGCAGGGGACACCGGGGAGCTGTTTTTT; cdr3_aa: CATAGDTGELFF
clone_size: few; d_call: TRBD1; j_call: TRBJ1-2; v_call: TRBV18; cdr3_nt: TGTGCCAGCTCACCATCATCAACAGGGGACGGCTACACCTTC; cdr3_aa: CASSPSSTGDGYTF
clone_size: .; d_call: .; j_call: TRBJ1-1; v_call: TRBV5-4; cdr3_nt: TGTGCCAGCAGTCGAGCGCAAGGCACCCTCGAAACTGAAGCTTTCTTT; cdr3_aa: CASSRAQGTLETEAFF
clone_size: .; d_call: .; j_call: TRBJ2-7; v_call: TRBV23-1; cdr3_nt: TGCGCCAGAGTGCCCACCGAGAAACGGTTCTACGAGCAGTACTTC; cdr3_aa: CARVPTEKRFYEQYF
clone_size: .; d_call: .; j_call: TRBJ2-5; v_call: TRBV5-6; cdr3_nt: TGTGCCAGCAGCCTATCAGAGACCCAGTACTTC; cdr3_aa: CASSLSETQYF
clone_size: once; d_call: TRBD2; j_call: TRBJ2-2; v_call: TRBV14; cdr3_nt: TGTGCCAGCAGCCAAGACACTAGCGGGGGGGCGGACACCGGGGAGCTGTTTTTT; cdr3_aa: CASSQDTSGGADTGELFF
clone_size: .; d_call: TRBD2; j_call: TRBJ2-3; v_call: TRBV7-2; cdr3_nt: TGTGCCAGCAGCTTTCAGGCGGGGGGGAACACAGATACGCAGTATTTT; cdr3_aa: CASSFQAGGNTDTQYF
clone_size: .; d_call: .; j_call: TRBJ2-2; v_call: TRBV24-1; cdr3_nt: TGTGCCACCAGTGATTCTCCACATGACACCGGGGAGCTGTTTTTT; cdr3_aa: CATSDSPHDTGELFF
clone_size: few; d_call: TRBD1; j_call: TRBJ1-5; v_call: TRBV4-1; cdr3_nt: TGCGCCAGCAGCCAAGAGGCCCCAGGGGGCTTGATACAGCCCCAGCATTTT; cdr3_aa: CASSQEAPGGLIQPQHF